This T cell receptor beta chain was identified in a study of CD8 T cells in Susac syndrome. Trimming removed 2 bases from V and 2 bases from J, with 6 bases in between. The CDR3 spans 13 residues. CDR1 is MNHEY, CDR2 SMNVEV, per germline (reference sequence). This clonotype was picked up a small number of times. What it binds is unknown. Study-wide results and caveats: Clonal expansion was not observed in the Susac syndrome CD4+ T cell repertoires.

Random-hexamer reverse transcription was applied to about 0.45 to 1 ug RNA. The immunoSEQ assay covered 54 Vbeta and 13 Jbeta segments for CDR3. TCRdb analysed the immunoSEQ multiplex PCR reads with MiXCR anew, one entry per CDR3 protein. The sample has around 150,000 distinct CDR3 sequences, about 94% seen once; the top ten hold about 0.08%. The sequenced target, TCR beta, came from blood CD8+ and CD4+ T cells. What was sequenced was CD4+ T cells from PBMCs. The source is a human donor with Susac syndrome. J is TRBJ2-5 and V is TRBV27, with unresolved D. CDR3 amino acids: CASSLRRQETQYF. The CDR3, as DNA: TGTGCCAGCAGTTTACGCAGGCAAGAGACCCAGTACTTC.